These 32 T cell receptor beta chains were all obtained from the same sample, sequenced in a study of blood T cell repertoires in COVID-19. Sequenced by immunoSEQ multiplex PCR; TCRdb stores in-frame clones only, minus some. The repertoire holds around 240,000 clones, with around 83% as singletons. The source material was peripheral blood. The source is a woman aged 50 to 60 with acute or convalescent COVID-19.

As for this clone: Other DNA sequences from this sample encode an identical CDR3 as well. In DNA form, the CDR3 reads TGTGCCAGCAGCGTAGGGGAGGGGCGCTTATACGAGCAGTACTTC. It translates to CASSVGEGRLYEQYF. The chain combines TRBV9 with TRBJ2-7; 7 nucleotides align to TRBD2. In germline, CDR1 is SGDLS, CDR2 YYNGEE. The CDR3 length is 15 residues. Trimming at V came to 0 bases and at J to 4 bases, leaving 7 bases not matched to a gene.

The chain uses TRBV4-1 and TRBJ1-3, with D perhaps TRBD1 (6 bases). This CDR3 comprises 13 residues. Trimming pared 3 bases from V and 8 bases from J, leaving 11 bases between. CDR1 and CDR2 (germline): MGHRA, YSYEKL. The CDR3 coding sequence is TGCGCCAGCAGCCAGAGACCAGGGGACACCATATATTTT. Residues: CASSQRPGDTIYF.

The chain is built from TRBV4-2 and TRBJ2-3; 9 bases agree with TRBD1. Looked up from germline, CDR1 is LGHNA and CDR2 is YNFKEQ. After removal of 3 bases from V and 3 bases from J, the junction contained 7 bases not matched to a gene. This CDR3 region has 16 residues. The CDR3 nucleotides are TGTGCCAGCAGCCATCCCCGACAGGGGGGGACAGATACGCAGTATTTT. It yields the protein CASSHPRQGGTDTQYF.

This chain joins TRBV27 and TRBJ1-2, with 7 bases fitting TRBD1. CDR3 size: 12 residues. Germline V CDR1 and CDR2: MNHEY, SMNVEV (reference sequence). V lost 5 bases and J lost 9; bases outside the gene matches: 6. CDR3 protein: CASSTQGLRYTF. As DNA, the CDR3 is TGTGCCAGCAGTACACAGGGGCTCCGCTACACCTTC.

The rearrangement joins TRBV28 to TRBJ2-2; TRBD2 matches at 12 bases. V shed 6 bases, J shed 2 bases, and the junction held 7 bases outside the gene matches. The CDR3 is 17 amino acids. Germline CDR1 is MDHEN and CDR2 is SYDVKM. The DNA for the CDR3 is TGTGCCAGCAGACTTCCTAGCGGGAGGGCCAACACCGGGGAGCTGTTTTTT. This codes for CASRLPSGRANTGELFF. Complete variable domain (other parts from reference TRBV28 and TRBJ2-2): DVKVTQSSRYLVKRTGEKVFLECVQDMDHENMFWYRQDPGLGLRLIYFSYDVKMKEKGDIPEGYSVSREKKERFSLILESASTNQTSMYLCASRLPSGRANTGELFFGEGSRLTVL.

The chain combines TRBV3-1 (or the pseudogene TRBV3-2) with TRBJ1-1, with D perhaps TRBD1 (5 bases). The CDR3 contains 16 residues. With 4 bases removed from V and 6 bases from J, the gap between germline ends came to 21 bases. Germline CDR1 reads LGHDT; CDR2 reads YNNKEL (reference sequence). Here the CDR3 reads CASSPGEGRGLPEAFF. CDR3 nucleotide sequence: TGTGCCAGCAGCCCGGGTGAGGGGCGGGGTCTCCCTGAAGCTTTCTTT.

In DNA form, the CDR3 reads TGTGCCAGTAGTACTAGCACAGATACGCAGTATTTT. It translates to CASSTSTDTQYF. This chain uses TRBV19 with TRBJ2-3; D call uncertain. Germline CDR1 reads LNHDA; CDR2 reads SQIVND (reference sequence). The CDR3 is 12 residues long. The ends were cut back, 4 bases at V and 0 bases at J, with 2 bases in the middle. The variable domain in full, with the rest retrieved from reference TRBV19 and TRBJ2-3, is DGGITQSPKYLFRKEGQNVTLSCEQNLNHDAMYWYRQDPGQGLRLIYYSQIVNDFQKGDIAEGYSVSREKKESFPLTVTSAQKNPTAFYLCASSTSTDTQYFGPGTRLTVL.

This clone showed up just a few times. The chain is built from TRBV6-5 and TRBJ2-2, with D tentatively TRBD1 (5 bases). Germline assignment: CDR1 MNHEY and CDR2 SVGAGI. The CDR3 runs to 15 residues. Trimming left V 11 bases short and J 6 bases short, with 22 bases between. The CDR3 spells CAGRTGYQDAGELFF. The CDR3 DNA reads TGTGCCGGCCGAACAGGTTACCAGGACGCCGGGGAGCTGTTTTTT.

This rearrangement joins TRBV29-1 to TRBJ1-2, with 10 bases that match TRBD1. The V segment lost 2 bases and the J segment 6 bases; nucleotides outside the gene matches: 6. Looked up from germline, CDR1 is SQVTM and CDR2 is ANQGSEA. CDR3 length equals 14 residues. CDR3 region: CSVEPWDRGHGYTF. CDR3 bases: TGCAGCGTTGAACCCTGGGACAGGGGACATGGCTACACCTTC.

CDR3 amino acids: CASSSGTYYDEQYF. DNA for the CDR3: TGCGCCAGCAGTTCCGGGACTTACTATGACGAGCAGTACTTC. The rearrangement joins TRBV5-1 to TRBJ2-7; D perhaps matches TRBD2 (6 bases). Per germline, CDR1 SGHRS and CDR2 YFSETQ. V was pared by 5 bases and J by 5 bases, with 17 bases between. CDR3 size: 14 residues.

The V and J genes are TRBV28 and TRBJ1-4; a weak D match, TRBD1 (5 bases). The CDR3 has 13 residues. Germline CDR1 reads MDHEN; CDR2 reads SYDVKM. V shed 11 bases and J shed 4 bases, with 14 bases lying between them. CDR3 bases: TGTGCCTGGCGGGGGGGACGTAATGAAAAACTGTTTTTT. Residues: CAWRGGRNEKLFF.

The rearrangement joins TRBV19 to TRBJ1-6, with 7 bases lining up with TRBD1. This CDR3 region has 14 residues. Germline V gene lookup returns CDR1 LNHDA and CDR2 SQIVND (reference sequence). The junction had 10 bases not matched to a gene; V was cut back by 7 bases and J by 10 bases. The DNA for the CDR3 is TGTGCCAGTAACAACCGGGACAGCCTCTCACCCCTCCACTTT. This codes for CASNNRDSLSPLHF.

This clone has a count of ten or more. The rearrangement links TRBV5-1 to TRBJ1-2; D unresolved. Germline V gives CDR1 SGHRS, CDR2 YFSETQ. CDR3 length equals 12 residues. V was shortened by 7 bases and J by 4 bases, with 11 bases between the two germline ends. CDR3 nucleotides: TGCGCCAGCTCCGGGTACGGCTATGGCTACACCTTC. Residues: CASSGYGYGYTF.

The J gene is TRBJ1-5, the V gene TRBV28; tentative D call: TRBD1 (6 bases). The CDR3 is made up of 15 amino acids. V dropped 4 bases and J dropped 5 bases, with 15 bases sitting between them. The germline CDR1 and CDR2 sequences are MDHEN and SYDVKM. CDR3 in amino acids: CASSSPGGPDQPQHF. For the CDR3, the DNA is TGTGCCAGCAGTTCCCCCGGGGGGCCGGATCAGCCCCAGCATTTT.

The chain links TRBV10-2 to TRBJ2-2; TRBD1 might be the D (6 bases). Trimming cost V 2 bases and J 6 bases, with 19 bases left between them. The germline gives CDR1 WSHSY, CDR2 SAAADI. The CDR3 has 17 residues. The CDR3 DNA reads as TGCGCCAGCAGTGAGATAGGTTTGGCTTCAGGGGCCGGGGAGCTGTTTTTT. The encoded protein is CASSEIGLASGAGELFF.

The chain joins TRBV21-1 to TRBJ2-4; the D segment call TRBD2 is taken from the table without a DNA check. TRBV21-1 is tagged as a pseudogene. This CDR3 is built from 18 residues. This CDR3 reads CASSKGLADMLAKNIQYF. CDR3 in DNA: TGTGCCAGCAGCAAGGGACTAGCGGACATGCTAGCCAAAAACATTCAGTACTTC.

The J gene is TRBJ2-5, the V gene TRBV5-1; 9 bases line up with TRBD2. The CDR3 is 15 amino acids. Germline V CDR1 and CDR2: SGHRS, YFSETQ. J gave up 5 bases and V 6 bases, and 11 bases lay outside the gene matches. The CDR3 is CASNLGSSGTETQYF. The CDR3 DNA reads TGCGCCAGCAACTTAGGGTCTAGCGGGACGGAGACCCAGTACTTC. Full variable domain (outside the CDR3, taken from reference TRBV5-1 and TRBJ2-5): KAGVTQTPRYLIKTRGQQVTLSCSPISGHRSVSWYQQTPGQGLQFLFEYFSETQRNKGNFPGRFSGRQFSNSRSEMNVSTLELGDSALYLCASNLGSSGTETQYFGPGTRLLVL.

This clone has only a few counts. The J gene is TRBJ2-7, the V gene TRBV28; 8 nucleotides agree with TRBD2. The germline gives CDR1 MDHEN, CDR2 SYDVKM. V gave up 7 bases and J gave up 2 bases; unmatched junction bases: 10. The CDR3 sequence is 15 residues long. DNA for the CDR3: TGTGCCAGCATCTCGGGGGGGGTTAATACCTACGAGCAGTACTTC. This sequence encodes CASISGGVNTYEQYF.

The chain carries TRBV30 and TRBJ2-7; 9 positions match TRBD1. The V segment lost 0 bases and the J segment 7 bases; nucleotides outside the gene matches: 10. The CDR3 covers 15 residues. Looked up from germline, CDR1 is GTSNPN and CDR2 is SVGIG (reference sequence). CDR3 in DNA: TGTGCCTGGAGTGTAAAACAGGGGGCCGTAAGTGAGCAGTACTTC. It specifies CAWSVKQGAVSEQYF.

This rearrangement joins TRBV25-1 to TRBJ2-2; D ambiguous. Germline V CDR1 and CDR2: MGHDK, SYGVNS. The CDR3 spans 13 residues. Deletions cut 1 base from V and 5 bases from J, with 5 bases between. CDR3 coding DNA: TGTGCCAGCAGTGAATTCGGTACCGGGGAGCTGTTTTTT. Encoded protein: CASSEFGTGELFF.

This clone is a singleton in its sample. The genes are TRBV5-1 and TRBJ1-1; no reliable D call. V shed 1 base and J shed 2 bases, with 6 bases lying between them. The germline CDR1 and CDR2 sequences are SGHRS and YFSETQ. This CDR3 spans 13 amino acids. The CDR3, as DNA: TGCGCCAGCAGCTTGCGCAGAAACACTGAAGCTTTCTTT. Its protein is CASSLRRNTEAFF.

This chain uses TRBV27 with TRBJ1-1; D is ambiguous. CDR1 and CDR2 (germline): MNHEY, SMNVEV (reference sequence). V lost 6 bases and J 1 base, leaving 15 bases between the germline ends. The CDR3 has 15 amino acids. For the CDR3, the DNA is TGTGCCAGCAGCAGACTAGCCGGGAGGAACACTGAAGCTTTCTTT. Its protein product is CASSRLAGRNTEAFF.

V gene TRBV4-1 combines with J gene TRBJ1-4; tentatively, D is TRBD1 (6 bases). The V and J ends lost 3 bases and 8 bases respectively, with 22 bases between them. CDR1 is MGHRA and CDR2 is YSYEKL in the germline V gene. The CDR3 consists of 17 residues. This chain's CDR3 is CASSHGNQQGKGEKLFF. CDR3 bases: TGCGCCAGCAGCCATGGGAATCAGCAGGGGAAAGGGGAAAAACTGTTTTTT.

V usage is TRBV7-6 and J usage is TRBJ2-1, with TRBD2 as a possible D gene (6 bases). The V gene lost 5 bases and the J gene lost 0 bases, with 11 bases spanning the gap. Germline values: CDR1 SGHVS, CDR2 FNYEAQ. The CDR3 has 15 residues. This chain's CDR3 is CASSLTSNSYNEQFF. CDR3 coding DNA: TGTGCCAGCAGCCTGACTAGTAACTCCTACAATGAGCAGTTCTTC.

The chain carries TRBV27 and TRBJ1-2; D is possibly TRBD1 (5 bases). The V end lost 6 bases, the J end lost 2 bases, and 10 bases lay between the germline ends. Germline-derived CDR1 and CDR2 are MNHEY and SMNVEV (reference sequence). The CDR3 has 13 residues. Written as DNA, the CDR3 is TGTGCCAGCAGACCGACAGAGAACTATGGCTACACCTTC. Translated, it gives CASRPTENYGYTF.

This chain joins TRBV2 and TRBJ2-1; TRBD2 agrees at 12 bases. V lost 6 bases, J lost 8 bases, and 11 bases stayed unmatched. This CDR3 region has 16 residues. From germline, CDR1 is SNHLY and CDR2 FYNNEI. CDR3 DNA sequence: TGTGCCAGCAGCCGATGGACTAGCGGGGTAGTGGATGAGCAGTTCTTC. Translating gives CASSRWTSGVVDEQFF.

V usage is TRBV4-1 and J usage is TRBJ2-2; tentative D call: TRBD1 (6 bases). The CDR3 is made up of 16 amino acids. Deletions cut 0 bases from V and 2 bases from J, with 10 bases between. The germline V gene encodes CDR1 MGHRA and CDR2 YSYEKL. The CDR3 loop is CASSQDPGQNTGELFF. The DNA for the CDR3 is TGCGCCAGCAGCCAAGATCCGGGACAAAACACCGGGGAGCTGTTTTTT.

The V gene is TRBV13, the J gene TRBJ2-3, with 7 bases fitting TRBD1. Unmatched junction bases numbered 6, after V lost 5 bases and J lost 4 bases. From germline, CDR1 is PRHDT and CDR2 FYEKMQ (reference sequence). This CDR3 region has 14 residues. In DNA, the CDR3 is TGTGCCAGCAGCGAATCGACAGGGTCAGATACGCAGTATTTT. Its protein is CASSESTGSDTQYF.

A note on this clone: Other DNA sequences from this sample encode an identical CDR3 as well. The chain carries TRBV2 and TRBJ2-2, with 7 bases lining up with TRBD1. Germline V lookup: CDR1 SNHLY, CDR2 FYNNEI. The junction had 2 bases not matched to a gene; V was cut back by 4 bases and J by 6 bases. This CDR3 region has 13 residues. Written as DNA, the CDR3 is TGTGCCAGCAGTGGGCAGGGGGCCGGGGAGCTGTTTTTT. Its translation is CASSGQGAGELFF.

The rearrangement uses TRBV7-9 and TRBJ2-7, with D possibly matching TRBD1 (6 bases). CDR3 length: 15 amino acids. Between the trimmed V and J ends, which lost 1 base and 2 bases, there was a span of 12 bases. CDR1 and CDR2 from the germline V gene are SEHNR and FQNEAQ (reference sequence). CDR3: CASSLEGTPAYEQYF. CDR3 in DNA: TGTGCCAGCAGCTTAGAGGGGACACCGGCCTACGAGCAGTACTTC.

V usage is TRBV19 and J usage is TRBJ1-5; 10 nucleotides match TRBD1. The germline gives CDR1 LNHDA, CDR2 SQIVND (reference sequence). The CDR3 consists of 14 residues. The V gene end was trimmed by 5 bases and the J gene end by 6 bases; junction bases not matched to a gene: 4. The chain's CDR3 is CASSSDRGLQPQHF. The CDR3, as DNA: TGTGCCAGTAGTTCCGACAGGGGGCTTCAGCCCCAGCATTTT.

The V and J genes are TRBV12-3 or TRBV12-4 and TRBJ1-1; D is undetermined. V lost 6 bases and J lost 1, with 9 bases in between. CDR3 size: 13 residues. The CDR3 loop is CASRIDTNTEAFF. In DNA form, the CDR3 reads TGTGCCAGCAGGATAGACACGAACACTGAAGCTTTCTTT.